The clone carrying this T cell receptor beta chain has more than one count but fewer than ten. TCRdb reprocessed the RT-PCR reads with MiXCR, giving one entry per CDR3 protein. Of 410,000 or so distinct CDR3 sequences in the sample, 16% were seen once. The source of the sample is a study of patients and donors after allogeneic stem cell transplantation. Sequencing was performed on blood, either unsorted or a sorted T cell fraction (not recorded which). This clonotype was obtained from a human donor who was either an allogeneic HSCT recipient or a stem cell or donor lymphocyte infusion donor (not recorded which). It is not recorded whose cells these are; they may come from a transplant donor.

The CDR3 DNA follows: TGTGCCAGCAGTCCTTCGGGCTTTCAATCCTACGAGCAGTACTTC. This gives the protein CASSPSGFQSYEQYF. This chain uses TRBV5-4 with TRBJ2-7; D is ambiguous. V dropped 5 bases and J dropped 1 base, with 16 bases sitting between them. Per germline, CDR1 SGHNT and CDR2 YYREEE (reference sequence). The CDR3 is 15 amino acids.